This TCR beta chain comes out of a study of neurological immune-mediated disorders. Germline V gene lookup returns CDR1 MNHNY and CDR2 SVGAGI (reference sequence). This CDR3 spans 13 amino acids. Time point noted: longitudinal time-point 2. In regard to this clonotype: One junction end does not reproduce the germline sequence, and a read error may be involved.

TCRdb called the 5' RACE reads again in MiXCR, with one record for every CDR3 protein. The table shows under 40,000 distinct CDR3 sequences, with about 13% occurring only once. The receptor comes from a middle-aged woman in good health. Sequencing used PBMCs. The chain couples TRBV6-6 to TRBJ1-2, with D uncertain. CDR3 loop: CASTPRPNNGYTF. The CDR3 DNA follows: TGTGCCAGCACTCCCAGGCCTAACAATGGCTACACCTTT.